This T cell receptor (beta chain) originates from a study of CD8+ T cells in alopecia areata. The study, taken as a whole, reports: Lesional scalp displayed greater clonality than normal scalp, most notably in alopecia totalis/universalis.

Germline V gene lookup returns CDR1 SNHLY and CDR2 FYNNEI. This CDR3 has 16 residues. V dropped 0 bases and J dropped 7 bases, with 16 bases sitting between them. Extracted RNA was reverse transcribed into cDNA, the sequencing template. The method was immunoSEQ multiplex PCR; TCRdb's version includes in-frame clones alone and lacks a portion of them. The sample shows some 200,000 clones, 50% to 70% of them seen only once. Details on this clone: Its target is not known.

This material consisted of CD4+ T cells sorted from blood, taken at week 0. This TCR was sampled from a human donor with alopecia areata. The chain employs TRBV2 and TRBJ1-5, with D perhaps matching TRBD1 (5 bases). The CDR3 nucleotides are TGTGCCAGCAGTGAAGCCGGGAGCAGGGCCCTACAGCCCCAGCATTTT. It yields the protein CASSEAGSRALQPQHF. Using reference TRBV2 and TRBJ1-5 for the parts outside the CDR3, the full variable domain is EPEVTQTPSHQVTQMGQEVILRCVPISNHLYFYWYRQILGQKVEFLVSFYNNEISEKSEIFDDQFSVERPDGSNFTLKIRSTKLEDSAMYFCASSEAGSRALQPQHFGDGTRLSIL.